The text below deals with one TCR beta chain. The participants were between about 18 and 90 years old and came from roughly 24 US areas. Assignments of participants to cohorts depended upon their own reported clinical history. This specimen comes from a study of blood T cell repertoires in COVID-19. The V and J ends lost 2 bases and 4 bases respectively, with 12 bases between them. CDR1 is MNHEY, CDR2 SVGAGI, per germline. This CDR3 is 15 amino acids long. In the authors' workflow: Estimated nucleated cell counts came from reference gene primer amplification. Sequenced by immunoSEQ multiplex PCR; TCRdb stores in-frame clones only, minus some. V, J and clone size are taken as reported in that table, and D and trimming were inferred from the DNA itself. The repertoire holds roughly 360,000 clones, around 89% seen once, with approximately 0.96% in the top ten.

The genes are TRBV6-5 and TRBJ2-1, with D perhaps matching TRBD1 (6 bases). Input material: PBMCs or T cells enriched from blood (not recorded which). The sequence derives from a woman aged 30 to 39 with acute COVID-19. CDR3 nucleotides: TGTGCCAGCAGTTACAACCCAGGGGTATACAATGAGCAGTTCTTC. Translated, it gives CASSYNPGVYNEQFF.